A single sample is the source of the 23 T cell receptor beta chains below, sequenced in a study of blood T cell repertoires in COVID-19. TCRdb's copy holds only in-frame clones and misses some; the assay was immunoSEQ multiplex PCR. The profile shows approximately 380,000 clones, around 85% of them singletons. Sequencing input: peripheral blood. These receptor sequences come from a woman between 18 and 30 years old with acute or convalescent COVID-19.

DNA for the CDR3: TGCGCCAGCAGCTTGAACCAGGGCCCTAATGAAAAACTGTTTTTT. It specifies CASSLNQGPNEKLFF. The J gene is TRBJ1-4, the V gene TRBV5-1, with D possibly TRBD1 on 5 matching bases. V lost 1 base and J 3 bases, leaving 10 bases between the germline ends. Germline V gene data show CDR1 as SGHRS and CDR2 as YFSETQ. The CDR3 consists of 15 residues.

V gene TRBV4-1 combines with J gene TRBJ1-2; TRBD1 matches 11 bases. J gave up 0 bases and V 0 bases, and 6 bases lay outside the gene matches. The CDR3 spans 18 residues. In germline, CDR1 is MGHRA, CDR2 YSYEKL. In DNA form, the CDR3 reads TGCGCCAGCAGCCAAGAAGGGACAGGGGGATACTCTAACTATGGCTACACCTTC. Encoded protein: CASSQEGTGGYSNYGYTF.

V usage is TRBV30 and J usage is TRBJ2-2; a possible D gene is TRBD1 (5 bases). There are 14 residues in the CDR3. The germline CDR1 and CDR2 sequences are GTSNPN and SVGIG (reference sequence). V lost 3 bases and J lost 6, with 14 bases in between. CDR3 region: CAWRGVAGPGELFF. In DNA form, the CDR3 reads TGTGCCTGGAGAGGGGTAGCTGGACCCGGGGAGCTGTTTTTT.

The rearrangement joins TRBV19 to TRBJ2-4, with D perhaps TRBD1 (6 bases). CDR1 and CDR2 (germline): LNHDA, SQIVND (reference sequence). The CDR3 consists of 11 residues. V was pared by 10 bases and J by 10 bases, with 14 bases between. The CDR3 coding sequence is TGTGCCACAGGGGACGCAATAATTCAGTACTTC. Its translation: CATGDAIIQYF.

The chain couples TRBV29-1 to TRBJ2-3, with D tentatively TRBD2 (6 bases). V lost 4 bases and J lost 5, with 13 bases in between. CDR1 SQVTM and CDR2 ANQGSEA come from the germline V gene. This CDR3 region has 13 residues. The CDR3 coding sequence is TGCAGCGTTGTTCGCGGGGAAGGAGATACGCAGTATTTT. It specifies CSVVRGEGDTQYF.

This chain uses TRBV28 with TRBJ2-7; possibly TRBD1 for D (6 bases). The CDR3 is 18 amino acids. Germline CDR1 reads MDHEN; CDR2 reads SYDVKM. V was trimmed by 3 bases and J by 0 bases, leaving 21 bases between them. For the CDR3, the DNA is TGTGCCAGCAGTTTTTGGGGTGGACAGCGATGGAGCTCCTACGAGCAGTACTTC. It is translated as CASSFWGGQRWSSYEQYF.

The chain combines TRBV6-5 with TRBJ1-6; D might be TRBD1 (5 bases). This CDR3 has 16 amino acids. Germline-derived CDR1 and CDR2 are MNHEY and SVGAGI. V gave up 4 bases and J gave up 10 bases, with 20 bases separating them. CDR3 in DNA: TGTGCCAGCAGTTTCGCACTGTACCCAGGGCGCTCACCCCTCCACTTT. It is translated as CASSFALYPGRSPLHF.

The chain employs TRBV4-1 and TRBJ1-6, with TRBD1 matching over 8 bases. With V trimmed by 0 bases and J by 3 bases, 1 base remained unmatched. The CDR3 runs 16 residues. The germline CDR1 and CDR2 sequences are MGHRA and YSYEKL. CDR3: CASSQDRGLYNSPLHF. CDR3 nucleotide sequence: TGCGCCAGCAGCCAAGACAGGGGGCTCTATAATTCACCCCTCCACTTT.

This chain joins TRBV6-5 and TRBJ2-5; a possible D gene is TRBD2 (6 bases). The CDR3 extends over 15 amino acids. Germline V gene data show CDR1 as MNHEY and CDR2 as SVGAGI. V shed 2 bases and J shed 5 bases, with 15 bases lying between them. This CDR3 reads CASSYRVEGPETQYF. The CDR3 DNA reads TGTGCCAGCAGTTACCGGGTGGAGGGCCCGGAGACCCAGTACTTC.

The chain has TRBV18 and TRBJ2-5; D is unclear. In germline, CDR1 is KGHSH, CDR2 LQKENI. CDR3 length: 12 residues. With 4 bases removed from V and 2 bases from J, the gap between germline ends came to 5 bases. The CDR3 is CASSLFQETQYF. CDR3 DNA sequence: TGTGCCAGCTCACTATTTCAAGAGACCCAGTACTTC.

This clone was seen only a few times. The chain combines TRBV9 with TRBJ2-2, with D possibly matching TRBD2 (6 bases). The CDR3 spans 15 residues. The germline V gene encodes CDR1 SGDLS and CDR2 YYNGEE. Trimming shortened V by 0 bases and J by 5 bases, and 11 bases separated the two germline ends. In DNA form, the CDR3 reads TGTGCCAGCAGCGTAGCGGAGGGGCGAACCGGGGAGCTGTTTTTT. It is translated as CASSVAEGRTGELFF.

The V call is TRBV6-1, the J call TRBJ1-1; 7 nucleotides line up with TRBD1. The CDR3 spans 15 residues. CDR1 and CDR2 (germline): MNHNS, SASEGT. V dropped 3 bases and J dropped 3; count of bases not matched to a gene: 7. The CDR3 bases are TGTGCCAGCAGTGAGGGGACAGCCATCGACACTGAAGCTTTCTTT. Translating gives CASSEGTAIDTEAFF.

This clone showed up just a few times. V usage is TRBV5-8 and J usage is TRBJ2-5; 8 bases align to TRBD2. Losses at the gene ends were 2 bases for V and 5 bases for J; bases not matched to a gene: 8. This CDR3 has 15 amino acids. Germline lookup yields CDR1 SGHTS and CDR2 YDEGEE. CDR3 bases: TGTGCCAGCAGCTTCTACGGGAGGGCCGGGGAGACCCAGTACTTC. This translates into CASSFYGRAGETQYF. The whole variable domain, filled in from reference TRBV5-8 and TRBJ2-5, reads EAGVTQSPTHLIKTRGQQATLRCSPISGHTSVYWYQQALGLGLQFLLWYDEGEERNRGNFPPRFSGRQFPNYSSELNVNALELEDSALYLCASSFYGRAGETQYFGPGTRLLVL.

The chain joins TRBV19 to TRBJ2-1, with D perhaps TRBD2 (6 bases). Germline V gene lookup returns CDR1 LNHDA and CDR2 SQIVND (reference sequence). The CDR3 runs to 11 residues. The V gene lost 10 bases and the J gene lost 5 bases, with 9 bases spanning the gap. The DNA of the CDR3 is TGTGCCACAGAGCGGGACAATGAGCAGTTCTTC. It is translated as CATERDNEQFF.

The rearrangement uses TRBV2 and TRBJ2-2, with 9 bases matching TRBD2. J was trimmed by 6 bases and V by 7 bases; bases with no gene match: 12. The CDR3 runs 16 residues. CDR1 is SNHLY and CDR2 is FYNNEI in the germline V gene. CDR3 coding DNA: TGTGCCAGCACCGAGGGGGCGGGAGGGCCGGCCGGGGAGCTGTTTTTT. Translated, it gives CASTEGAGGPAGELFF.

The table lists this clone with a few counts. V and J are TRBV5-1 and TRBJ2-2; 9 bases line up with TRBD1. J lost 6 bases, V lost 1 base, and 4 bases had no gene match. CDR3 length equals 15 residues. CDR1 and CDR2 (germline): SGHRS, YFSETQ. The chain's CDR3 is CASSLWWTGAGELFF. For the CDR3, the DNA is TGCGCCAGCAGCTTGTGGTGGACAGGGGCCGGGGAGCTGTTTTTT.

To note about this clone: Different DNA sequences within this sample yield the same CDR3. The J gene is TRBJ2-3, the V gene TRBV28; D is undetermined. The CDR3 is 14 residues long. Germline lookup yields CDR1 MDHEN and CDR2 SYDVKM. V dropped 3 bases and J dropped 0 bases, with 7 bases sitting between them. Written as DNA, the CDR3 is TGTGCCAGCAGTTTTAGTGGTAGCACAGATACGCAGTATTTT. Amino acid sequence: CASSFSGSTDTQYF.

This CDR3 reads CASSSWISGLYEQYF. CDR3 in DNA: TGTGCCAGCAGCTCCTGGATTAGCGGACTCTACGAGCAGTACTTC. The J gene is TRBJ2-7, the V gene TRBV7-9; D is perhaps TRBD2 (6 bases). The CDR3 contains 15 residues. The germline V gene encodes CDR1 SEHNR and CDR2 FQNEAQ (reference sequence). Between the trimmed V and J ends, which lost 4 bases and 3 bases, there was a span of 16 bases.

This sequence joins TRBV2 and TRBJ2-7; possible D gene TRBD2, 5 bases. CDR3 size: 14 residues. Germline CDR1 reads SNHLY; CDR2 reads FYNNEI. V lost 8 bases and J lost 0, with 14 bases in between. DNA of the CDR3: TGTGCCAGCCGTGGACGGAGGAGCTCCTACGAGCAGTACTTC. Translated, it gives CASRGRRSSYEQYF.

This chain uses TRBV29-1 with TRBJ2-1; 7 positions agree with TRBD1. CDR3 length equals 11 residues. The germline V gene encodes CDR1 SQVTM and CDR2 ANQGSEA. The V and J ends lost 8 bases and 7 bases, in that order; junction bases with no gene match: 5. The CDR3 sequence: CSYRGGNEQFF. The CDR3 DNA sequence: TGCAGCTACAGGGGTGGGAATGAGCAGTTCTTC.

In the case of this clone: Other DNA variants within this sample encode the same CDR3. V and J are TRBV27 and TRBJ1-1; D is uncertain. CDR3 size: 12 residues. CDR1 is MNHEY and CDR2 is SMNVEV in the germline V gene (reference sequence). Trimming left V 4 bases short and J 1 base short, with 4 bases between. The CDR3 DNA reads TGTGCCAGCAGTTCCGGGAACACTGAAGCTTTCTTT. Protein product: CASSSGNTEAFF.

The chain uses TRBV3-1 (or the pseudogene TRBV3-2) and TRBJ2-2; the match to TRBD1 covers 9 bases. With V trimmed by 5 bases and J by 6 bases, 10 bases remained unmatched. There are 16 residues in the CDR3. Germline values: CDR1 LGHDT, CDR2 YNNKEL (reference sequence). CDR3: CASSGTGTGRSGELFF. CDR3 DNA sequence: TGTGCCAGCAGCGGGACCGGGACAGGGAGGTCCGGGGAGCTGTTTTTT.

This chain's CDR3 is CASRGPGQASGNTIYF. For the CDR3, the DNA is TGTGCCAGCAGGGGACCGGGACAAGCCTCTGGAAACACCATATATTTT. The chain combines TRBV7-9 with TRBJ1-3, with D possibly matching TRBD1 (6 bases). The CDR3 covers 16 residues. The germline V and J ends were trimmed by 6 bases and 0 bases, with 15 bases remaining between them. The V gene's germline CDR1 is SEHNR and CDR2 FQNEAQ (reference sequence).